Only a few counts were recorded for the clone carrying this T cell receptor delta chain. TCRdb lists the protein of a much larger clone for this DNA, which differs at residue 16, so this is likely a read error; the protein given here is translated from the DNA itself. The sample comes from a study of gamma-delta T cells after stem cell transplantation. With CATT, TCRdb re-called clones from the RT-PCR reads. The top ten hold approximately 10% of the sample, which has some 10,000 delta-chain clones, about 1.2% seen once. The CDR3 has 18 amino acids. Germline CDR1 and CDR2: GEAIGNYY and EKD. The chain employs TRDV2 and TRDJ1; 13 bases map to TRDD3. This TCR came from a human donor. It is not recorded whose cells these are; they may come from a transplant donor. Sequenced sample: gamma-delta T cells. The CDR3 nucleotides read TGTGCCTGTGACACTGTCACTGGGGGATACGACTACACCGATAAACCCATCTTT. Protein product: CACDTVTGGYDYTDKPIF.